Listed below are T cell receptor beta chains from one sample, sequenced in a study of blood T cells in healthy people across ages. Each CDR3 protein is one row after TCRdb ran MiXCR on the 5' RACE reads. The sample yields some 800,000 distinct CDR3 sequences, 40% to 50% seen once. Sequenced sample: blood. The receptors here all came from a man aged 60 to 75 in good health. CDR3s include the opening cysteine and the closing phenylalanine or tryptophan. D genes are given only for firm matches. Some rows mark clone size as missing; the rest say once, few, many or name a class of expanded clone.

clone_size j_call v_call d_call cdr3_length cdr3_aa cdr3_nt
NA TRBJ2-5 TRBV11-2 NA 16 CASSLVFRPNQETQYF TGTGCCAGCAGCTTAGTCTTCAGACCCAACCAAGAGACCCAGTACTTC
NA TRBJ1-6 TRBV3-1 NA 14 CASSPKSLLGALHF TGTGCCAGCAGCCCCAAGAGCCTCCTAGGGGCCCTCCACTTT
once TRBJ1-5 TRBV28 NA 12 CASSQNSQPQHF TGTGCCAGCAGCCAAAATTCTCAGCCCCAGCATTTT
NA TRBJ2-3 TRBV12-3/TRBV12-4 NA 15 CASSLGLLGVDTQYF TGTGCCAGCAGTTTAGGCCTCCTAGGGGTGGATACGCAGTATTTT
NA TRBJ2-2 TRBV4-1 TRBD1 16 CASSRPGQMNTGELFF TGCGCCAGCAGCCGACCGGGACAGATGAACACCGGGGAGCTGTTTTTT
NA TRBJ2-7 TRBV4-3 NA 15 CASSQNKVQTIQQYF TGCGCCAGCAGCCAAAACAAAGTCCAAACTATACAGCAGTACTTC
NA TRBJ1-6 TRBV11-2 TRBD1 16 CASSLGQGMSYSPLHF TGTGCCAGCAGCTTGGGACAGGGAATGAGTTATTCACCCCTCCACTTT
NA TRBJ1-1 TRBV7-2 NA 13 CASSLEQINEAFF TGTGCCAGCAGCTTAGAACAGATAAATGAAGCTTTCTTT
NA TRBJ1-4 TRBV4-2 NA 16 CASSQDLGGANEKLFF TGTGCCAGCAGCCAGGACCTCGGGGGAGCTAATGAAAAACTGTTTTTT
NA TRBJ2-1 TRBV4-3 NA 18 CASSQESLGLGMLNEQFF TGCGCCAGCAGCCAAGAGAGTCTAGGGTTAGGGATGCTCAATGAGCAGTTCTTC
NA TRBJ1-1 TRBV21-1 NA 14 CASSTYRKNTEAFF TGTGCCAGCAGCACCTACAGGAAGAACACTGAAGCTTTCTTT
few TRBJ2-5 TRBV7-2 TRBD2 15 CASTDTSGGGGEQYF TGTGCCAGCACGGATACTAGCGGAGGCGGGGGGGAGCAGTACTTC
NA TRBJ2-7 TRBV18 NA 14 CASSPNIGVYEQYF TGTGCCAGCTCACCAAATATTGGGGTCTACGAGCAGTACTTC
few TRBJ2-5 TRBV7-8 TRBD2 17 CASSAGLAGLVGETQYF TGTGCCAGCAGCGCGGGACTAGCGGGGCTCGTTGGGGAGACCCAGTACTTC
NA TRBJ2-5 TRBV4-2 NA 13 CASSQDCEETQYF TGTGCCAGCAGCCAAGATTGCGAAGAGACCCAGTACTTC
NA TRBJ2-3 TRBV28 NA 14 CASSLFGGRDTQYF TGTGCCAGCAGTTTATTCGGCGGCAGGGATACGCAGTATTTT
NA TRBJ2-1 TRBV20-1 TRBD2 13 CSPFSGGADEQFF TGCAGTCCGTTTAGCGGGGGGGCAGATGAGCAGTTCTTC
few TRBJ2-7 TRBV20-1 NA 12 CSAREGAYEQYF TGCAGTGCTAGAGAGGGGGCCTACGAGCAGTACTTC
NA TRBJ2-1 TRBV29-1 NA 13 CSARITGKGEQFF TGCAGCGCTAGGATTACAGGGAAGGGTGAGCAGTTCTTC
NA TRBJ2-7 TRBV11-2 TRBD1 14 CASSLVQVQGAQYF TGTGCCAGCAGCTTAGTTCAGGTGCAGGGGGCCCAGTACTTC
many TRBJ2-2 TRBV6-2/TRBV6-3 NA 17 CASVPVRGGLAAGELFF TGTGCCAGCGTCCCCGTGAGAGGGGGTCTTGCCGCCGGGGAGCTGTTTTTT
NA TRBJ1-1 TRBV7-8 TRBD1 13 CASSLQGETEAFF TGTGCCAGCAGCTTACAGGGGGAGACTGAAGCTTTCTTT
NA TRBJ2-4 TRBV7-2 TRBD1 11 CASSWTGVQYF TGTGCCAGCAGCTGGACAGGAGTTCAGTACTTC